This T cell receptor (beta chain) was sequenced during a study of blood T cell repertoires in COVID-19. Study-wide context: Both acute and convalescent COVID-19 samples were obtained from the United States, Italy and Spain. PBMCs, B-cell-depleted T cells, or T cells provided the cDNA or gDNA that made up the material.

This clone came up a few times. The CDR3 length is 15 residues. V gave up 6 bases and J gave up 5 bases; unmatched junction bases: 10. Germline CDR1 MNHEY, CDR2 SMNVEV (reference sequence). Authors' methods: Estimated nucleated cell counts came from reference gene primer amplification. The data were produced by immunoSEQ multiplex PCR, yet TCRdb's version contains in-frame clones alone and is incomplete. D and trimming were read from the DNA, whereas the V and J calls and clone size are those reported in that table. The sample contains fewer than 300,000 clones, roughly 83% of which appear only once. The clonotype was recovered from a woman between 65 and 79 years old with active or convalescent COVID-19. J is TRBJ2-7 and V is TRBV27; TRBD1 matches at 10 bases. Sequenced sample: peripheral blood. CDR3 DNA sequence: TGTGCCAGCAGGGGTGCGGGACAGGGGTTACACGAGCAGTACTTC. Its translation: CASRGAGQGLHEQYF.